The present entry profiles one TCR beta chain with its context. Libraries were prepared by immunoSEQ multiplex PCR; TCRdb keeps only in-frame clonotypes and omits some of them. The sample has around 390,000 clones, around nine tenths seen once. Living in roughly 23 US areas, the participants were between roughly 18 and 95 years of age. Cohorts were assigned according to the clinical history that participants reported. Recovered status applied to Cohort 3 donors who had two consecutive negative PCRs. It also applied to those with clearance or with symptom resolution. The source of the sample is a study of blood T cell repertoires in COVID-19. On the study more broadly: PBMCs, B-cell-depleted T cells, or T cells were the source of the cDNA or gDNA that made up the material.

Germline V gives CDR1 SNHLY, CDR2 FYNNEI. Trimming left V 2 bases short and J 2 bases short, with 12 bases between. The length of the CDR3 is 15 residues. The chain links TRBV2 to TRBJ1-2; D call uncertain. The clonotype comes from a woman aged 50 to 60 who had recovered from COVID-19. Sequenced sample: PBMCs or T cells enriched from blood (not recorded which). The CDR3 is CASSEQQIANYGYTF. In DNA form, the CDR3 reads TGTGCCAGCAGTGAACAACAGATTGCCAACTATGGCTACACCTTC. Complete variable domain (other parts from reference TRBV2 and TRBJ1-2): EPEVTQTPSHQVTQMGQEVILRCVPISNHLYFYWYRQILGQKVEFLVSFYNNEISEKSEIFDDQFSVERPDGSNFTLKIRSTKLEDSAMYFCASSEQQIANYGYTFGSGTRLTVV.